A selection of T cell receptor beta chains follows, all from one sample in a study of T cell repertoires in cytomegalovirus infection. Their antigens are not known. From the reads, TCRdb called clonotypes with MiXCR, one entry per CDR3 protein. The table includes 35,000 to 55,000 distinct CDR3 sequences, roughly 22% detected once. Sequenced: PBMCs, sequenced either directly or after in vitro stimulation (not recorded which). The receptors derive from a human donor in good health (CMV status not recorded). Some clones in this sample may be carry-over from other donors' samples. CDR3s include the opening cysteine and the closing phenylalanine or tryptophan. The order of the fields is clone size, J gene, CDR3 length, V gene, D gene, CDR3 DNA, CDR3 protein. D genes are given only for firm matches. A clone size is listed for some rows: how often the clone was seen (once, few, many), or a class if it is expanded.

abundance: many; j_gene: TRBJ1-2; len: 14; v_gene: TRBV6-1; d_gene: -; CDR3nt: TGTGCCAGCAGTCCTGACCCGGGGTACTATGGCTACACCTTC; CDR3aa: CASSPDPGYYGYTF
abundance: few; j_gene: TRBJ1-1; len: 11; v_gene: TRBV19; d_gene: -; CDR3nt: TGTGCCAGTAGTTTGAGCAGGGAAGCTTTCTTT; CDR3aa: CASSLSREAFF
abundance: many; j_gene: TRBJ2-6; len: 18; v_gene: TRBV28; d_gene: -; CDR3nt: TGTGCCAGCAGTTTGGCAGGTTGGATTCTCTCTGGGGCCAACGTCCTGACTTTC; CDR3aa: CASSLAGWILSGANVLTF
abundance: -; j_gene: TRBJ2-5; len: 15; v_gene: TRBV7-2; d_gene: -; CDR3nt: TGTGCCAGCAGCTCCCCCCGACAGATCCAAGAGACCCAGTACTTC; CDR3aa: CASSSPRQIQETQYF
abundance: many; j_gene: TRBJ2-7; len: 12; v_gene: TRBV28; d_gene: -; CDR3nt: TGTGCCAGCAGTTTAATCGAGAGCGAGCAGTACTTC; CDR3aa: CASSLIESEQYF
abundance: many; j_gene: TRBJ2-3; len: 12; v_gene: TRBV7-2; d_gene: -; CDR3nt: TGTGCCAGCAGCCAACTCTCAGATACGCAGTATTTT; CDR3aa: CASSQLSDTQYF
abundance: few; j_gene: TRBJ2-7; len: 16; v_gene: TRBV10-3; d_gene: -; CDR3nt: TGTGCCACCCGGGATAGGGTAGATAAATTCTCCCACGAGCAGTACTTC; CDR3aa: CATRDRVDKFSHEQYF
abundance: few; j_gene: TRBJ1-2; len: 13; v_gene: TRBV7-9; d_gene: -; CDR3nt: TGTGCCAGCAGCTTAGTGGCAGGGGATGGCTACACCTTC; CDR3aa: CASSLVAGDGYTF
abundance: medium-sized; j_gene: TRBJ2-7; len: 13; v_gene: TRBV6-6; d_gene: -; CDR3nt: TGTGCCAGCAGCCCCAACTGGGCAGGGCAGCAGTACTTC; CDR3aa: CASSPNWAGQQYF
abundance: many; j_gene: TRBJ2-7; len: 15; v_gene: TRBV7-2; d_gene: TRBD1; CDR3nt: TGTGCCAGCAGCCCTCGGACAGGGTACTCCTACGAGCAGTACTTC; CDR3aa: CASSPRTGYSYEQYF
abundance: many; j_gene: TRBJ2-1; len: 13; v_gene: TRBV7-2; d_gene: -; CDR3nt: TGTGCCAGCAGCTTAGGTAATAGCAATGAGCAGTTCTTC; CDR3aa: CASSLGNSNEQFF
abundance: -; j_gene: TRBJ2-7; len: 15; v_gene: TRBV12-3/TRBV12-4; d_gene: TRBD1; CDR3nt: TGTGCCAGCAGTGAAGTTACAGGGGCTTTAACCGAGCAGTACTTC; CDR3aa: CASSEVTGALTEQYF
abundance: many; j_gene: TRBJ1-1; len: 15; v_gene: TRBV12-3/TRBV12-4; d_gene: -; CDR3nt: TGTGCCAGCAGTTTATATGGACAGTCGAACACTGAAGCTTTCTTT; CDR3aa: CASSLYGQSNTEAFF
abundance: -; j_gene: TRBJ2-3; len: 12; v_gene: TRBV2; d_gene: -; CDR3nt: TGTGCCAGCAGGCCGGTAGGGGATACGCAGTATTTT; CDR3aa: CASRPVGDTQYF
abundance: many; j_gene: TRBJ2-4; len: 12; v_gene: TRBV7-6; d_gene: -; CDR3nt: TGTGCCAGCAGCATCTCCGGGGGCATTCAGTACTTC; CDR3aa: CASSISGGIQYF
abundance: -; j_gene: TRBJ2-3; len: 17; v_gene: TRBV4-3; d_gene: -; CDR3nt: TGCGCCAGCAGCCAAGCAAACTCGGACAGATTCACAGATACGCAGTATTTT; CDR3aa: CASSQANSDRFTDTQYF
abundance: many; j_gene: TRBJ2-5; len: 15; v_gene: TRBV7-6; d_gene: -; CDR3nt: TGTGCCAGCAGCCTCTACGAGCCCCCTCGGGAGACCCAGTACTTC; CDR3aa: CASSLYEPPRETQYF
abundance: few; j_gene: TRBJ2-3; len: 14; v_gene: TRBV11-2; d_gene: -; CDR3nt: TGTGCCAGCAGCTTACCCCAGGGGACAGATACGCAGTATTTT; CDR3aa: CASSLPQGTDTQYF
abundance: -; j_gene: TRBJ1-3; len: 14; v_gene: TRBV15; d_gene: -; CDR3nt: TGTGCCACCAGCAGACCGGGGGAGGGGAACACCATATATTTT; CDR3aa: CATSRPGEGNTIYF
abundance: -; j_gene: TRBJ1-1; len: 17; v_gene: TRBV2; d_gene: TRBD1; CDR3nt: TGTGCCAGCAGTGCTCTGGGGAGGGGGCGCCTCGGCACTGAAGCTTTCTTT; CDR3aa: CASSALGRGRLGTEAFF
abundance: many; j_gene: TRBJ2-3; len: 15; v_gene: TRBV28; d_gene: TRBD2; CDR3nt: TGTGCCAGCAGATACCTTAGCGGGGGGACAGATACGCAGTATTTT; CDR3aa: CASRYLSGGTDTQYF
abundance: -; j_gene: TRBJ2-1; len: 13; v_gene: TRBV2; d_gene: TRBD2; CDR3nt: TGTGCCAGCAGTGAAGCGGGACTAGTATATCAGTTCTTC; CDR3aa: CASSEAGLVYQFF
abundance: -; j_gene: TRBJ2-4; len: 14; v_gene: TRBV4-2; d_gene: -; CDR3nt: TGTGCCAGCAGCCAGAGCGAGGGGGAAAACATTCAGTACTTC; CDR3aa: CASSQSEGENIQYF
abundance: -; j_gene: TRBJ2-2; len: 15; v_gene: TRBV5-4; d_gene: TRBD2; CDR3nt: TGTGCCAGCAGTCGGGGAGGGGCTAACACCGGGGAGCTGTTTTTT; CDR3aa: CASSRGGANTGELFF
abundance: few; j_gene: TRBJ2-3; len: 15; v_gene: TRBV5-6; d_gene: -; CDR3nt: TGTGCCAGCAGCTTCAGGGTCCGCCACACAGATACGCAGTATTTT; CDR3aa: CASSFRVRHTDTQYF
abundance: many; j_gene: TRBJ1-3; len: 15; v_gene: TRBV12-5; d_gene: TRBD1; CDR3nt: TGTGCTAGTGGTTTGGCGACAGGGCCCGGAAACACCATATATTTT; CDR3aa: CASGLATGPGNTIYF
abundance: -; j_gene: TRBJ2-5; len: 14; v_gene: TRBV6-6; d_gene: -; CDR3nt: TGTGCCAGCAGCCCGATATCATTTCAAGAGACCCAGTACTTC; CDR3aa: CASSPISFQETQYF
abundance: few; j_gene: TRBJ1-3; len: 14; v_gene: TRBV2; d_gene: -; CDR3nt: TGTGCCAGCAGCGCCGGGGGCTCTGGAAACACCATATATTTT; CDR3aa: CASSAGGSGNTIYF
abundance: many; j_gene: TRBJ1-3; len: 16; v_gene: TRBV6-1; d_gene: -; CDR3nt: TGTGCCAGCAGTGAGGCGGTTACGGTCGGGGGAAACACCATATATTTT; CDR3aa: CASSEAVTVGGNTIYF
abundance: few; j_gene: TRBJ1-5; len: 15; v_gene: TRBV12-3/TRBV12-4; d_gene: -; CDR3nt: TGTGCCAGCAGCCCCTCGGGGACGCGCAATCAGCCCCAGCATTTT; CDR3aa: CASSPSGTRNQPQHF
abundance: -; j_gene: TRBJ1-1; len: 13; v_gene: TRBV20-1; d_gene: -; CDR3nt: TGCAGTGCGCAAGGTTCAGGGACGACCCAAGCTTTCTTT; CDR3aa: CSAQGSGTTQAFF
abundance: -; j_gene: TRBJ2-2; len: 16; v_gene: TRBV6-5; d_gene: -; CDR3nt: TGTGCCAGCAGTTACTCGGGTTCGAAGGACACCGGGGAGCTGTTTTTT; CDR3aa: CASSYSGSKDTGELFF
abundance: -; j_gene: TRBJ1-2; len: 12; v_gene: TRBV28; d_gene: -; CDR3nt: TGTGCCAGCAGTGTCGACAGGTATGGCTACACCTTC; CDR3aa: CASSVDRYGYTF
abundance: -; j_gene: TRBJ2-2; len: 15; v_gene: TRBV4-2; d_gene: TRBD2; CDR3nt: TGTGCCAGCAAACGGTCCGGGGGGGCCACCGGGGAGCTGTTTTTT; CDR3aa: CASKRSGGATGELFF
abundance: -; j_gene: TRBJ2-1; len: 16; v_gene: TRBV12-3/TRBV12-4; d_gene: TRBD2; CDR3nt: TGTGCCAGCAGCTCACTAGCGGGGGGAGGCCTCAATGAGCAGTTCTTC; CDR3aa: CASSSLAGGGLNEQFF
abundance: -; j_gene: TRBJ1-5; len: 14; v_gene: TRBV6-8; d_gene: -; CDR3nt: TGTGCCAGCAGTTACAGGGAAAGCAATCAGCCCCAGCATTTT; CDR3aa: CASSYRESNQPQHF
abundance: -; j_gene: TRBJ1-3; len: 16; v_gene: TRBV2; d_gene: TRBD1; CDR3nt: TGTGCCAGCAGTAAGACCGGGACAGGGTCAGAAAACACCATATATTTT; CDR3aa: CASSKTGTGSENTIYF
abundance: few; j_gene: TRBJ2-7; len: 17; v_gene: TRBV18; d_gene: TRBD2; CDR3nt: TGTGCCAGCTCAAGCCTCGGACTAGCGGGGACCTACTACGAGCAGTACTTC; CDR3aa: CASSSLGLAGTYYEQYF
abundance: -; j_gene: TRBJ2-3; len: 15; v_gene: TRBV19; d_gene: TRBD1; CDR3nt: TGTGCCAACATGCCGGGACAGGGTAAAACAGATACGCAGTATTTT; CDR3aa: CANMPGQGKTDTQYF
abundance: -; j_gene: TRBJ2-7; len: 13; v_gene: TRBV12-3/TRBV12-4; d_gene: -; CDR3nt: TGTGCCAGCAGTTCTATTGGCTTTTACGAGCAGTACTTC; CDR3aa: CASSSIGFYEQYF
abundance: -; j_gene: TRBJ2-1; len: 12; v_gene: TRBV10-3; d_gene: TRBD2; CDR3nt: TGTGCCATCAGTGAGTCAGGCGGGGGGCAGTTCTTC; CDR3aa: CAISESGGGQFF
abundance: -; j_gene: TRBJ1-5; len: 15; v_gene: TRBV2; d_gene: -; CDR3nt: TGTGCCAGCAGTGGACAGGCTAATAGCAATCAGCCCCAGCATTTT; CDR3aa: CASSGQANSNQPQHF
abundance: -; j_gene: TRBJ2-3; len: 15; v_gene: TRBV6-4; d_gene: TRBD1; CDR3nt: TGTGCCAGCAGTGACTCAGAGGGGGCCGCAGATACGCAGTATTTT; CDR3aa: CASSDSEGAADTQYF
abundance: many; j_gene: TRBJ2-7; len: 15; v_gene: TRBV12-3/TRBV12-4; d_gene: -; CDR3nt: TGTGCCAGCAGTTTCCGGAGGGGCCCTAACTACGAGCAGTACTTC; CDR3aa: CASSFRRGPNYEQYF
abundance: many; j_gene: TRBJ2-3; len: 15; v_gene: TRBV27; d_gene: TRBD2; CDR3nt: TGTGCCAGCAGTTCGATAGCGGGGGGGCAAGATACGCAGTATTTT; CDR3aa: CASSSIAGGQDTQYF